Listed here is a single T cell receptor beta chain. This CDR3 has 14 residues. The germline V gene encodes CDR1 SGHRS and CDR2 YFSETQ. Trimming took 2 bases from V and 2 from J, leaving 10 bases between them. The table came from immunoSEQ multiplex PCR; TCRdb's copy has only in-frame clones and leaves some out. The profile shows about 35,000 clones, around three quarters of them singletons. This entry comes from a study of OX40 agonist ivuxolimab in advanced cancers. Study in general: Partial responses were achieved by three patients, one with hepatocellular carcinoma and two with cutaneous melanoma.

At baseline, cycle 4 day 1, and cycle 7 day 1, blood was sampled. The sequencing used CD4+ or CD8+ T cells sorted from blood, collected in a trial of the OX40 agonist ivuxolimab. The origin of this receptor is an adult with an advanced solid tumor such as melanoma, head and neck, liver or kidney cancer. The chain uses TRBV5-1 and TRBJ2-5; D gene ambiguous. The CDR3 DNA reads TGCGCCAGCAGCTTCTCGACGGCTCAAGAGACCCAGTACTTC. Protein: CASSFSTAQETQYF.